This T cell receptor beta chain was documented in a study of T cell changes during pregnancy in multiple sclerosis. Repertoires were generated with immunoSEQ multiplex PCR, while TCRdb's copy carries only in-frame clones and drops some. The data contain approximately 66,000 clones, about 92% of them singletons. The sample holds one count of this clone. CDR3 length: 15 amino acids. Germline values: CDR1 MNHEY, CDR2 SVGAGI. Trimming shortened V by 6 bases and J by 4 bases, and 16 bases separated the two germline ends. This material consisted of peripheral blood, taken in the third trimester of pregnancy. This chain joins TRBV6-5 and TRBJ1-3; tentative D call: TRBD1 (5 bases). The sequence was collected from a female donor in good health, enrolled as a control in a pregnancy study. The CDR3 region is CASRRLRQTGNTIYF. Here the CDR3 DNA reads TGTGCCAGCAGGAGACTTCGACAGACAGGAAACACCATATATTTT.